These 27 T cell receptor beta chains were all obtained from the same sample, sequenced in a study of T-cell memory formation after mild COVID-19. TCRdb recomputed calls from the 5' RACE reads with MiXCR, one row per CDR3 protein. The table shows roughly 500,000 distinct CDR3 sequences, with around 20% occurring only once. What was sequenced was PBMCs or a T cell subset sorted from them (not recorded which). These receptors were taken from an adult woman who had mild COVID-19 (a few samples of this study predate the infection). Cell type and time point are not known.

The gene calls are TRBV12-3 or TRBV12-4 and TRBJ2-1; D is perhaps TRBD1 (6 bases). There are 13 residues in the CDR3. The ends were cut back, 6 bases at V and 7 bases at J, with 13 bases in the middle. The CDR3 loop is CASRTQGLNEQFF. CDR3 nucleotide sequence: TGTGCCAGCAGGACACAGGGTCTGAATGAGCAGTTCTTC.

The CDR3 region is CASSLRQGAWQPQHF. As DNA, the CDR3 is TGTGCCAGCAGCTTACGGCAGGGGGCTTGGCAGCCCCAGCATTTT. The chain links TRBV7-2 to TRBJ1-5; 8 bases map to TRBD1. CDR1 is SGHTA, CDR2 FQGNSA, per germline. V gave up 2 bases and J gave up 7 bases; unmatched junction bases: 7. The CDR3 length is 15 residues.

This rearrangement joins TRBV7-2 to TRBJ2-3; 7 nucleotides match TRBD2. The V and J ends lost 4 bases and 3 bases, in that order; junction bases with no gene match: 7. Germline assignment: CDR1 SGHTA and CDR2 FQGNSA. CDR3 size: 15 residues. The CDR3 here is CASSSSWRGTDTQYF. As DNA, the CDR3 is TGTGCCAGCAGCTCTTCGTGGCGGGGGACAGATACGCAGTATTTT.

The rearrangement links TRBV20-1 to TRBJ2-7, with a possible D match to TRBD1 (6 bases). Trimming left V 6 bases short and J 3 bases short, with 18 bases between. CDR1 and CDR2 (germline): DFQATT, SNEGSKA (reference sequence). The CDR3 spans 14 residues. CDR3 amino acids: CSAQGRTGRYEQYF. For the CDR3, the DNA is TGCAGTGCCCAGGGTAGAACAGGGCGCTACGAGCAGTACTTC.

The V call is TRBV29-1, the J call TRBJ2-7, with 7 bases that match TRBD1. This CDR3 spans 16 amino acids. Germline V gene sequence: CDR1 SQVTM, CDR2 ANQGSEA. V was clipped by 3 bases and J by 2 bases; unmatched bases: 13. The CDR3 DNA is TGCAGCGTTGAGGGGGACAGTCAGACTTCGACCTACGAGCAGTACTTC. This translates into CSVEGDSQTSTYEQYF.

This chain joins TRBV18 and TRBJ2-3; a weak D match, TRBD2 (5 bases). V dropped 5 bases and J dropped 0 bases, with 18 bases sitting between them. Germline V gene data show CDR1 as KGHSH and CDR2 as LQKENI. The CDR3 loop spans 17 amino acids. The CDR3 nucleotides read TGTGCCAGCTCATCCCTTGCTAGCTCCTCTAGCACAGATACGCAGTATTTT. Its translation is CASSSLASSSSTDTQYF.

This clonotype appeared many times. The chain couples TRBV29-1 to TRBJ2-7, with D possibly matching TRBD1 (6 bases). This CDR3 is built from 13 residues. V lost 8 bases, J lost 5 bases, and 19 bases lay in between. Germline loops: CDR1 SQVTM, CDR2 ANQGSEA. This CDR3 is CSILRDTAHEQYF. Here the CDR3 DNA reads TGCAGCATACTCCGGGACACGGCCCACGAGCAGTACTTC.

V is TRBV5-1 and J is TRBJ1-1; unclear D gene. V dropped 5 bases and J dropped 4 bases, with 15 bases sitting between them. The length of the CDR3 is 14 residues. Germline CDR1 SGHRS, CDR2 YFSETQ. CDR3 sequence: CASSPGATLTEAFF. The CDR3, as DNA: TGCGCCAGCAGTCCGGGAGCTACCCTCACTGAAGCTTTCTTT.

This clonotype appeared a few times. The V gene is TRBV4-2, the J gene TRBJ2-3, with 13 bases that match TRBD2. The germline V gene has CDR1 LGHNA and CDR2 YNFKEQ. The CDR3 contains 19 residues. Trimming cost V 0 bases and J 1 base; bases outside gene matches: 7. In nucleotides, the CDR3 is TGTGCCAGCAGCCAAGATACGGGACTAGCGGGAAGGGGCACAGATACGCAGTATTTT. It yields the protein CASSQDTGLAGRGTDTQYF.

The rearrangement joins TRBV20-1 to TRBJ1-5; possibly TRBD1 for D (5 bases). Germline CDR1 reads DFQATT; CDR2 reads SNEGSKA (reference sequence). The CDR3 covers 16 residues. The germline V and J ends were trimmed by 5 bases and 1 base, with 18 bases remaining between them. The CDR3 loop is CSARTGGVGSNQPQHF. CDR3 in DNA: TGCAGTGCTCGCACTGGAGGGGTAGGAAGCAATCAGCCCCAGCATTTT.

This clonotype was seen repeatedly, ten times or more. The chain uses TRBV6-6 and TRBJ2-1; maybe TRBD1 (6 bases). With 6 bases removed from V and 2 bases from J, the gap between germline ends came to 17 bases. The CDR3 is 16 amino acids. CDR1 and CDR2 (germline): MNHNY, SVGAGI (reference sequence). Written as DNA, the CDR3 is TGTGCCAGCAGCCCACTCGGGCAGGGGACCTACAATGAGCAGTTCTTC. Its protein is CASSPLGQGTYNEQFF.

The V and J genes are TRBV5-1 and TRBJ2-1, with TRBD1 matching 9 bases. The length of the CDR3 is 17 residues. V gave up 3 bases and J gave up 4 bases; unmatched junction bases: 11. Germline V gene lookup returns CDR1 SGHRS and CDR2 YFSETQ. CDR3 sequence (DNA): TGCGCCAGCAGCTCTCTCGGACAGGGGTACTCTTACAATGAGCAGTTCTTC. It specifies CASSSLGQGYSYNEQFF. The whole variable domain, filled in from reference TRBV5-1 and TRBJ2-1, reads KAGVTQTPRYLIKTRGQQVTLSCSPISGHRSVSWYQQTPGQGLQFLFEYFSETQRNKGNFPGRFSGRQFSNSRSEMNVSTLELGDSALYLCASSSLGQGYSYNEQFFGPGTRLTVL.

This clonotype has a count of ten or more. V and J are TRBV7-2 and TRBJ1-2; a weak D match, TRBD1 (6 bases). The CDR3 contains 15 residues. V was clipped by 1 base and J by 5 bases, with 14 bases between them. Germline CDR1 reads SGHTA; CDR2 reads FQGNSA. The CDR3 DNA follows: TGTGCCAGCAGCTTAGTGGGACACGACCCATATGGCTACACCTTC. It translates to CASSLVGHDPYGYTF.

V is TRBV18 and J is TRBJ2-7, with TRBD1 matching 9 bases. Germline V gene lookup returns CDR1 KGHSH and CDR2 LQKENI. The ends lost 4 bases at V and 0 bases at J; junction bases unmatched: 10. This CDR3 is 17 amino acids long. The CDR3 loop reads CASSRLPGDRDSYEQYF. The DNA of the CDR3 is TGTGCCAGCTCACGACTGCCCGGGGACAGGGACTCCTACGAGCAGTACTTC.

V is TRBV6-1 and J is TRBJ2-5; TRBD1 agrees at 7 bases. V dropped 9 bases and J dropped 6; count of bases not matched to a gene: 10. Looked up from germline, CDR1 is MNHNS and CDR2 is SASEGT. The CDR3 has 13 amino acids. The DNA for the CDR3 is TGTGCCAGTAAACTGACAGGGCCCAAGACCCAGTACTTC. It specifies CASKLTGPKTQYF.

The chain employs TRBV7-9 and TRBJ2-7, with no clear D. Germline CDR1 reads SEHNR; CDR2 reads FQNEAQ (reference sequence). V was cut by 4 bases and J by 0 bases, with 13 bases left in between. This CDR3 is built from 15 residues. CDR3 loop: CASSSALFLSYEQYF. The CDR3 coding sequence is TGTGCCAGCAGCTCCGCGTTATTTCTCTCCTACGAGCAGTACTTC. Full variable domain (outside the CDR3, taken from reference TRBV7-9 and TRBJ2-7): DTGVSQNPRHKITKRGQNVTFRCDPISEHNRLYWYRQTLGQGPEFLTYFQNEAQLEKSRLLSDRFSAERPKGSFSTLEIQRTEQGDSAMYLCASSSALFLSYEQYFGPGTRLTVT.

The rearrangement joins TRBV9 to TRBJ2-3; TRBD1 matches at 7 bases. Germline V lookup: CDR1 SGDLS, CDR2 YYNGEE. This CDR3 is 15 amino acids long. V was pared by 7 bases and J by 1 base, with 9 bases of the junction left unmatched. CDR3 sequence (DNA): TGTGCCAGCGGGTATGGACAGGAGCGCACAGATACGCAGTATTTT. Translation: CASGYGQERTDTQYF.

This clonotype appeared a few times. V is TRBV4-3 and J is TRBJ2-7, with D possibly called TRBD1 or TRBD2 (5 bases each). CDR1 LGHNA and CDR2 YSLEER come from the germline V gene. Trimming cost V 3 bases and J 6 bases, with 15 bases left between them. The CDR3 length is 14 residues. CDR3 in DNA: TGCGCCAGCAGCCAGGGGGTTAGAGGGTCCGAGCAGTACTTC. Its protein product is CASSQGVRGSEQYF.

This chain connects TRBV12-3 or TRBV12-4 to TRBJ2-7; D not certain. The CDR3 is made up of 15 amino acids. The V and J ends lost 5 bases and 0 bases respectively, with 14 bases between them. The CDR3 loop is CASSKDLLGSYEQYF. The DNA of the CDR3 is TGTGCCAGCAGTAAGGACCTGTTAGGCTCCTACGAGCAGTACTTC.

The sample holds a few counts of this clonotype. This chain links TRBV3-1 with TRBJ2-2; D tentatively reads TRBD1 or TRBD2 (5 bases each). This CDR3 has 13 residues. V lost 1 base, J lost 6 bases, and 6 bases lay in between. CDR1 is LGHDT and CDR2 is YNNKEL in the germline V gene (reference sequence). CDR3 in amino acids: CASSQVGPGELFF. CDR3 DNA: TGTGCCAGCAGCCAAGTGGGACCCGGGGAGCTGTTTTTT.

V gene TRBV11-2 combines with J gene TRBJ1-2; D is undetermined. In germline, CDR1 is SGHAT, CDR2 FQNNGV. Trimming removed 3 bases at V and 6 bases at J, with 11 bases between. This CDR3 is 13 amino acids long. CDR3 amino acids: CASSFGGLDGYTF. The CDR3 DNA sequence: TGTGCCAGCAGCTTCGGAGGGCTCGATGGCTACACCTTC. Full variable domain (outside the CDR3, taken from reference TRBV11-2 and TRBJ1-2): EAGVAQSPRYKIIEKRQSVAFWCNPISGHATLYWYQQILGQGPKLLIQFQNNGVVDDSQLPKDRFSAERLKGVDSTLKIQPAKLEDSAVYLCASSFGGLDGYTFGSGTRLTVV.

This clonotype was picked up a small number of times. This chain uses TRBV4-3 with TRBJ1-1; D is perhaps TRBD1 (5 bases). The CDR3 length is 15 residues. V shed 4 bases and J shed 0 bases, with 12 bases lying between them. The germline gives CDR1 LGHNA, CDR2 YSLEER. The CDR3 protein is CASSRTRVMNTEAFF. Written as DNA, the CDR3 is TGCGCCAGCAGCCGTACCAGGGTGATGAACACTGAAGCTTTCTTT.

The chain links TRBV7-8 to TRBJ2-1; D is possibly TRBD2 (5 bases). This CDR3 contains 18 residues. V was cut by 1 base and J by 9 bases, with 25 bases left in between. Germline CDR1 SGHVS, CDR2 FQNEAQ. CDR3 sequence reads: CASSLGGGPKRLNGEQFF. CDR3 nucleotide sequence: TGTGCCAGCAGCTTAGGCGGAGGACCAAAGAGGCTTAACGGTGAGCAGTTCTTC.

CDR3 sequence reads: CASSPRGGGTETQYF. The CDR3 DNA reads as TGCGCCAGCAGCCCTCGCGGAGGGGGAACAGAGACCCAGTACTTC. The rearrangement links TRBV5-1 to TRBJ2-5, with D perhaps being TRBD1 or TRBD2 (6 bases each). The germline V gene has CDR1 SGHRS and CDR2 YFSETQ. Trimming left V 4 bases short and J 4 bases short, with 17 bases between. The CDR3 extends over 15 amino acids.

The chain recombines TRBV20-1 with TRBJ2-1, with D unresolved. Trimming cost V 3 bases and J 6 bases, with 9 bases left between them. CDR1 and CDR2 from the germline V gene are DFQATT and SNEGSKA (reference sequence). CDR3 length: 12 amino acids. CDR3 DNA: TGCAGTGCTAGGGACGCTAGCAATGAGCAGTTCTTC. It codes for CSARDASNEQFF.

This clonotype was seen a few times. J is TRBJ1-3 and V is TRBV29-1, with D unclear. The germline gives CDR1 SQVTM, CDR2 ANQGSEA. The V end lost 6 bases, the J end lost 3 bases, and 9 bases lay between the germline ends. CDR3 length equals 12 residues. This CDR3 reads CSVPFGGNTIYF. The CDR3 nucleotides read TGCAGCGTCCCCTTTGGTGGAAACACCATATATTTT.

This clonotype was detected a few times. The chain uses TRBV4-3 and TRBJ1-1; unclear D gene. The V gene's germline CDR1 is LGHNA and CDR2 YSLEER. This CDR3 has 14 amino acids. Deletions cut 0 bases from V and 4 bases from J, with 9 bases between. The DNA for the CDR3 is TGCGCCAGCAGCCAAGATCTAGGTGGCACTGAAGCTTTCTTT. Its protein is CASSQDLGGTEAFF.